This T cell receptor beta chain was sequenced in a study of OX40 agonist ivuxolimab in advanced cancers. Study at large: Ivuxolimab, an antibody that agonizes OX40 (CD134), was administered to the patients.

V shed 3 bases and J shed 0 bases, with 9 bases lying between them. CDR1 is SGHTA, CDR2 FQGTGA, per germline. The CDR3 consists of 15 residues. Data came from immunoSEQ multiplex PCR; TCRdb stores just in-frame clones and leaves some out. The table shows about 34,000 clones, with approximately 83% occurring only once. Source: CD4+ or CD8+ T cells sorted from blood, taken in a trial of the OX40 agonist ivuxolimab. The chain uses TRBV7-3 and TRBJ2-1; D gene ambiguous. The receptor was isolated from an adult with an advanced solid tumor such as melanoma, head and neck, liver or kidney cancer. The CDR3 coding sequence is TGTGCCAGCAGCTTGGGGATGAGCTCCTACAATGAGCAGTTCTTC. Its translation: CASSLGMSSYNEQFF.